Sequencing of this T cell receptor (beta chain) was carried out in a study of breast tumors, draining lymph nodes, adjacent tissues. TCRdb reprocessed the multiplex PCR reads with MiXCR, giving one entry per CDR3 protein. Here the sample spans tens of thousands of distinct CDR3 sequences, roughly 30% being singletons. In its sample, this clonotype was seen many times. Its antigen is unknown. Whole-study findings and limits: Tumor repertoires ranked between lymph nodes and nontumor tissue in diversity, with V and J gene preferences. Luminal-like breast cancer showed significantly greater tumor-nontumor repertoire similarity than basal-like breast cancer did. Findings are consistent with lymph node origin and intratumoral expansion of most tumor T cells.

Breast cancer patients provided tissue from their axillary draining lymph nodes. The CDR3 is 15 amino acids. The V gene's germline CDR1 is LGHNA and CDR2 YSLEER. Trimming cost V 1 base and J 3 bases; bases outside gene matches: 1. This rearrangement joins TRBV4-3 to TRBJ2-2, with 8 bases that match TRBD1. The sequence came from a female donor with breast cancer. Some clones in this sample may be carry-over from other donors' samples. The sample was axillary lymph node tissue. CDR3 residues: CASSQGGQDTGELFF. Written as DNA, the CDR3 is TGCGCCAGCAGCCAAGGGGGACAGGACACCGGGGAGCTGTTTTTT.